This T cell receptor beta chain was documented in a study of cytomegalovirus exposure and HLA in healthy donors. Study results and caveats: An analysis that was carried out later associated 15,000 to 20,000 TCR beta sequences with HLA alleles at 0.05 false discovery rate. Owing to their indistinguishability, certain V segments, notably TRBV6-2 and TRBV6-3, were excluded. In a later analysis, the majority of CMV-associated beta chains seemingly showed HLA restriction.

Trimming cost V 0 bases and J 0 bases, with 10 bases left between them. Germline V gene lookup returns CDR1 MNHEY and CDR2 SMNVEV (reference sequence). The CDR3 consists of 16 residues. The PCR employed 60 Vbeta primers together with 13 Jbeta primers. TCRdb keeps only in-frame clones here, not all; method: immunoSEQ multiplex PCR. The sample records roughly 200,000 clones, around 85% being singletons. In the case of this clone: Its antigen is as yet unknown.

The rearrangement uses TRBV27 and TRBJ2-3; D remains ambiguous. The receptor was isolated from a woman in her forties or fifties in good health and CMV-seronegative. Sequencing was done on a sample of PBMCs. The CDR3 DNA reads as TGTGCCAGCAGTTTATCGAGCTCAATTAGCACAGATACGCAGTATTTT. It codes for CASSLSSSISTDTQYF.